The entry below describes one T cell receptor (beta chain). The entry originates in a study of preoperative IRX-2 immunotherapy in early breast cancer. Treatment described: preoperative locoregional IRX-2 cytokine immunotherapy. Samples came from a phase Ib trial of preoperative locoregional IRX-2 cytokine immunotherapy. Assay used: immunoSEQ multiplex PCR; TCRdb lists only in-frame clones, some missing. The sample carries 39,000 or so clones, 70% to 80% recorded once. V dropped 0 bases and J dropped 5 bases, with 11 bases sitting between them. The germline gives CDR1 SGHRS, CDR2 YFSETQ. The CDR3 has 14 residues.

The rearrangement uses TRBV5-1 and TRBJ2-5; D possibly corresponds to TRBD1 (6 bases). The clonotype comes from a human donor with breast cancer. The sample in question was tumor tissue, obtained after IRX-2 immunotherapy. CDR3 in DNA: TGCGCCAGCAGCTTGGCAGGGGTAGGGGAGACCCAGTACTTC. It yields the protein CASSLAGVGETQYF.